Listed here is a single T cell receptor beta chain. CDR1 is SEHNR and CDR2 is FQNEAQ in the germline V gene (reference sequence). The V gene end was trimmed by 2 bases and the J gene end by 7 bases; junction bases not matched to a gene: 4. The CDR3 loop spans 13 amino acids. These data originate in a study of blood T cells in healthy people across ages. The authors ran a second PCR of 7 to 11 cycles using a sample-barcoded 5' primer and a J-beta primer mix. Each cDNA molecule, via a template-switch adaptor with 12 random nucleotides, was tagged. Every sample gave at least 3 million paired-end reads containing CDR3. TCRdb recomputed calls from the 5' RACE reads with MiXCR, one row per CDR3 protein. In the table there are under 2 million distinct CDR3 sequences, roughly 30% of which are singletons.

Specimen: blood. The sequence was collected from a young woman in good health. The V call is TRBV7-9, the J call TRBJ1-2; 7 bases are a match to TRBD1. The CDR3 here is CASSLLDRLGYTF. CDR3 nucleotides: TGTGCCAGCAGCTTATTGGACAGGCTTGGCTACACCTTC.